This TCR beta chain came from a study of T-cell reconstitution after alpha-beta-depleted transplantation in children. Unique molecular identifiers tagged the TCRbeta library. TCRdb re-called the PCR reads with MiXCR, one entry per CDR3 protein. In the table there are 210,000 or so distinct CDR3 sequences, about a tenth of which are singletons. The source of this sequence is a child less than two years old with acute myeloid leukemia, due to receive a stem cell transplant. This sample comprised PBMCs, obtained before TCRalphabeta/CD19-depleted stem cell transplant.

The CDR3 spells CASSMQFIYSGANVLTF. The CDR3 nucleotides read TGTGCCAGTAGTATGCAGTTTATCTACTCTGGGGCCAACGTCCTGACTTTC. The chain couples TRBV19 to TRBJ2-6; D remains unclear. V was pared by 3 bases and J by 0 bases, with 12 bases between. Germline-derived CDR1 and CDR2 are LNHDA and SQIVND (reference sequence). The CDR3 loop spans 17 amino acids.